This TCR beta chain was recorded in a study of T cell changes during pregnancy in multiple sclerosis. J was trimmed by 6 bases and V by 6 bases; bases with no gene match: 14. The CDR3 consists of 16 residues. Germline loops: CDR1 SQVTM, CDR2 ANQGSEA. Assay used: immunoSEQ multiplex PCR; TCRdb lists only in-frame clones, some missing. Altogether some 56,000 clones are present, 80% to 95% being singletons, with the ten largest covering about 0.6%. The rearrangement joins TRBV29-1 to TRBJ1-4; 9 bases match TRBD1. This receptor was taken from a female donor with multiple sclerosis, enrolled in a pregnancy study. This material consisted of CD4+ T cells from peripheral blood mononuclear cells, taken after pregnancy. The CDR3 here is CSVRGGRTGVDEKLFF. For the CDR3, the DNA is TGCAGCGTGCGTGGTGGGCGGACAGGGGTGGATGAAAAACTGTTTTTT.